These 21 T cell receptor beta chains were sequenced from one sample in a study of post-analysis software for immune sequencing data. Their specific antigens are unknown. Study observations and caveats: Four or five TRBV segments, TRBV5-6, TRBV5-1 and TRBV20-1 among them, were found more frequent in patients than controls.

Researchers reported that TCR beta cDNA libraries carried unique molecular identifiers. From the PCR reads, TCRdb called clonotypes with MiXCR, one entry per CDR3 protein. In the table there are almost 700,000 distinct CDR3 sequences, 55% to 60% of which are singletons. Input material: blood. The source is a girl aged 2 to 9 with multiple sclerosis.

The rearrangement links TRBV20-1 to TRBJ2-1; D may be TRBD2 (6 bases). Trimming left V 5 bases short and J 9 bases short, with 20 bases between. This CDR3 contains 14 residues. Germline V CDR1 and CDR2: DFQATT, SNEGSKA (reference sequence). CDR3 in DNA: TGCAGTGCTTCGCAGGTGGTAAAAGCGGGTGAGCAGTTCTTC. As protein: CSASQVVKAGEQFF.

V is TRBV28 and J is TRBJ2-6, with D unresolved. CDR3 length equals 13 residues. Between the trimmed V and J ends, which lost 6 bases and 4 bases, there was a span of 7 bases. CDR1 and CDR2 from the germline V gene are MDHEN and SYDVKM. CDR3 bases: TGTGCCAGCAGGCCGGTCGGGGCCAACGTCCTGACTTTC. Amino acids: CASRPVGANVLTF.

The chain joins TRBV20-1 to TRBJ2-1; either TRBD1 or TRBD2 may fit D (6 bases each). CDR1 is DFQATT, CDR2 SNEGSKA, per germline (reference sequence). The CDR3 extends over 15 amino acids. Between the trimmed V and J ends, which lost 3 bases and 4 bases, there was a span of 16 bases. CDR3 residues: CSARGGRTDYNEQFF. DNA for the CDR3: TGCAGTGCTAGGGGGGGCCGGACGGATTACAATGAGCAGTTCTTC.

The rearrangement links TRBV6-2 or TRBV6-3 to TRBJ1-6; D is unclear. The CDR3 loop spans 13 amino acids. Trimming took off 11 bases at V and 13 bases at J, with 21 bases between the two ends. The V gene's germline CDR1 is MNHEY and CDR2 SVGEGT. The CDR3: CAAGEVDRRPLHF. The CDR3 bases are TGTGCCGCCGGAGAAGTTGATCGCCGTCCCCTCCACTTT.

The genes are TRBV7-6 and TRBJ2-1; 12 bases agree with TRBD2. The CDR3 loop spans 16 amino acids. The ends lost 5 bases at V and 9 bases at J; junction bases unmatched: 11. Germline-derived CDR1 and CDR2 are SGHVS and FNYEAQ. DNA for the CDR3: TGTGCCAGCAGCCAACTCCTAGCGGGAGGGCCTAGTGAGCAGTTCTTC. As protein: CASSQLLAGGPSEQFF.

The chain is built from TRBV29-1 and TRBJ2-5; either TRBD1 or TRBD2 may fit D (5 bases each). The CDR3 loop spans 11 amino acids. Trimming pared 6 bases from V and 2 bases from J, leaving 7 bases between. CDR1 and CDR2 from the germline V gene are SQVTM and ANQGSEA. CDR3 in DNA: TGCAGCGTGGGACGGCAAGAGACCCAGTACTTC. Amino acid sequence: CSVGRQETQYF.

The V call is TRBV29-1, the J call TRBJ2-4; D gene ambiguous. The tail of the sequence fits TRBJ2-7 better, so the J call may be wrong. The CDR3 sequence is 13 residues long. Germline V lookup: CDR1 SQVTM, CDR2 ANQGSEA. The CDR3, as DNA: TGCAGCGCCGAAGGGTGGCGGTGGGACGAGCAGTACTTC. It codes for CSAEGWRWDEQYF.

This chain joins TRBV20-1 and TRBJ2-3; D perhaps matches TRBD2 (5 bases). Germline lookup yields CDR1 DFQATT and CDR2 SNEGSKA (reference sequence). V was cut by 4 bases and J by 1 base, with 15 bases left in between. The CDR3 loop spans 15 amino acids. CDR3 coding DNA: TGCAGTGCTAACGTCCGGGAAAAGGGCACAGATACGCAGTATTTT. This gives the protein CSANVREKGTDTQYF.

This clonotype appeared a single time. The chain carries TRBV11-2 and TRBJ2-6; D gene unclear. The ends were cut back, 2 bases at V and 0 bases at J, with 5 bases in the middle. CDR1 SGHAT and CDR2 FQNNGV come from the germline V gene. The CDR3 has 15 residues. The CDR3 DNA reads TGTGCCAGCAGCTTAATGGCCTCTGGGGCCAACGTCCTGACTTTC. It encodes CASSLMASGANVLTF.

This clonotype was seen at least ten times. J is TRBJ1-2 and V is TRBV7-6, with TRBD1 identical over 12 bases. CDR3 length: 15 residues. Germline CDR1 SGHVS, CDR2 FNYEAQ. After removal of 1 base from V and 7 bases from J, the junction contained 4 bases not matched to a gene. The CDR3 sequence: CASSLEGQGARGYTF. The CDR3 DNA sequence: TGTGCCAGCAGCTTAGAGGGACAGGGGGCGCGTGGCTACACCTTC.

CDR3 DNA: TGTGCCAGCAGCCAGAACACCCACGGGATAGTGGGGGAGCAGTTCTTC. Translating it yields CASSQNTHGIVGEQFF. This chain links TRBV6-5 with TRBJ2-1; D possibly corresponds to TRBD2 (5 bases). CDR1 MNHEY and CDR2 SVGAGI come from the germline V gene. V lost 6 bases to trimming and J lost 10 bases, with 25 bases between them. The CDR3 spans 16 residues.

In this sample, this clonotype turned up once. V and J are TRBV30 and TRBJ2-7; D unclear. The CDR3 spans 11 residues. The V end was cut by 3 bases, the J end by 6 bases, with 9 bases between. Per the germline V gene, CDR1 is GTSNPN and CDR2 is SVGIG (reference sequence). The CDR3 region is CAWSLSIEQYF. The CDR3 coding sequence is TGTGCCTGGAGCCTTAGCATCGAGCAGTACTTC.

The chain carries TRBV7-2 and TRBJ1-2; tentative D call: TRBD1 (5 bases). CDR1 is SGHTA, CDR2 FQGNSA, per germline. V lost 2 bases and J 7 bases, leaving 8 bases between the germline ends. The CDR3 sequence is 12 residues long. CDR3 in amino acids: CASSLIGAGYTF. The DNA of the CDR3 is TGTGCCAGCAGCTTAATTGGGGCTGGCTACACCTTC.

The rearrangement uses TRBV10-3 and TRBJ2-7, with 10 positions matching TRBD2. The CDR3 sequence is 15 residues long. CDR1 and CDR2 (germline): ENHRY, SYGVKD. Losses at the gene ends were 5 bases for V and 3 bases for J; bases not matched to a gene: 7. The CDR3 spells CAISSASGGLYEQYF. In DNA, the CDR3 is TGTGCCATCAGTTCCGCTAGCGGGGGCCTCTACGAGCAGTACTTC.

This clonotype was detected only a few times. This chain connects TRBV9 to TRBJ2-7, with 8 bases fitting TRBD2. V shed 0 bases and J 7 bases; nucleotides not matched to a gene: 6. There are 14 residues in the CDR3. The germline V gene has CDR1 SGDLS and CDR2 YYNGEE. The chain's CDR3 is CASSVAGGPGEQYF. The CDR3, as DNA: TGTGCCAGCAGCGTAGCGGGAGGGCCGGGGGAGCAGTACTTC.

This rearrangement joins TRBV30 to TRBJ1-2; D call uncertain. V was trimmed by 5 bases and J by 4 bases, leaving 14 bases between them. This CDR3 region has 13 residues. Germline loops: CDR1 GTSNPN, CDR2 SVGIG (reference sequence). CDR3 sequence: CAWGQGQSYGYTF. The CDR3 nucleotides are TGTGCCTGGGGGCAAGGGCAGAGCTATGGCTACACCTTC.

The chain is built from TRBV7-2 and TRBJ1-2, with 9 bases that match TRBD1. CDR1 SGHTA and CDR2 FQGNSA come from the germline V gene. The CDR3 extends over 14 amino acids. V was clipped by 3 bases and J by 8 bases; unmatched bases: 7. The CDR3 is CASSFFGTGYGYTF. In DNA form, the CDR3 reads TGTGCCAGCAGCTTTTTCGGGACAGGGTACGGCTACACCTTC.

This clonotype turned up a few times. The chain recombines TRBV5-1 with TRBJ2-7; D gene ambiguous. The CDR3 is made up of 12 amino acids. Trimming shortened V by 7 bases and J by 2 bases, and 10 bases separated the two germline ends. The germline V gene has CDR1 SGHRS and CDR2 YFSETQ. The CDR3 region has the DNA TGCGCCAGCTCGTTCTGGCCCTACGAGCAGTACTTC. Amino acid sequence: CASSFWPYEQYF.

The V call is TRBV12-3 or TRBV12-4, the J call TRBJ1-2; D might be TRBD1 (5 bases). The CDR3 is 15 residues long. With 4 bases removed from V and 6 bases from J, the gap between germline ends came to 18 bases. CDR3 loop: CASSYPWKLGDGYTF. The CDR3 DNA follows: TGTGCCAGCAGTTACCCCTGGAAACTGGGGGATGGCTACACCTTC.

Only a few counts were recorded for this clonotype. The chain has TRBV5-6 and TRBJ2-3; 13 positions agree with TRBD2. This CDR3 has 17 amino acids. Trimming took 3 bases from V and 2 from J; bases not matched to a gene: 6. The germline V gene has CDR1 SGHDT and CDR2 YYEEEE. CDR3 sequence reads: CASSSPGLAGLTDTQYF. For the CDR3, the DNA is TGTGCCAGCAGCTCTCCGGGACTAGCGGGACTCACAGATACGCAGTATTTT.

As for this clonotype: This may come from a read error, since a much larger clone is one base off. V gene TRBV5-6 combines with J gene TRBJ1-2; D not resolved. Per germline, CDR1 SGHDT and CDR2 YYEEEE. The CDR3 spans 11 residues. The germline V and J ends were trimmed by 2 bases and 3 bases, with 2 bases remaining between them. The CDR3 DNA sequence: TGTGCCAGCAGCTTACACTATGGCTACACCTTC. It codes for CASSLHYGYTF.